This TCR beta chain was identified in a study of T cells expressing NK-cell markers (dated by TCRdb to 2020 to 2022). For the study in its entirety: In sorted CD3+CD56+NKG2C+, CD3+CD56+NKG2C- and CD3+CD56-NKG2C+ T-cell subsets from several donors, TCR beta-chain repertoires were profiled. Among the eight sequenced donors, only one was HCMV-seronegative, while the other seven were HCMV-seropositive. Illumina HiSeq 2000/2500, MiSeq or NextSeq was used to sequence libraries as 2 x 150 bp reads. The eight sequenced donors were randomly selected healthy volunteers, three men and five women. Overall study outcomes, separate from this receptor: For 6 or 7 donors, the dominant CD3+CD56+NKG2C+ clonotypes were among the top 10 CD8+ clonotypes and accounted for about 1.0-7.5% of CD8+ T cells. Whether the expanded NKG2C-expressing T cell clones were specific for HCMV antigens remained unclear. Those dominant clonotypes were again the most abundant among CD3+CD56-NKG2C+ cells in a handful of donors, at about 25-65%.

CDR1 SNHLY and CDR2 FYNNEI are derived from the germline V gene. The CDR3 spans 14 residues, from the cysteine through the phenylalanine. No DNA accompanies this entry. Sequencing was performed on an Illumina HiSeq 2000. TCR beta cDNA libraries were made by 5'RACE template switching that added a universal primer site and unique molecular identifiers. Priming for cDNA synthesis came from the TCR beta constant segment, and two successive PCR amplification steps followed. The study's processing was this. Reads were demultiplexed and grouped by UMI with MIGEC, and clonotypes were assembled and quantified with MiTCR. Only TCR cDNA sequences supported by at least two reads were kept to exclude erroneous sequences. The tcR package was used for downstream repertoire analysis, with clonotypes matched between fractions based on CDR3 nucleotide sequence plus V segment. VDJmatch was used to annotate antigen specificity against VDJdb, with one amino acid substitution allowed in CDR3. TCRdb reprocessed the reads, so every CDR3 protein sequence counts as one entry and DNA is not shown. Clone size and V and J calls follow TCRdb, not the original study. The table kept for this sample lists 200,000 to 300,000 distinct CDR3 sequences. The top ten clones comprise about 0.4% of the sample.

A commercial ELISA kit detecting HCMV-specific IgG in serum was used to determine HCMV serostatus. Ficoll density gradient centrifugation was used to isolate peripheral blood mononuclear cells from blood. Concerning this clonotype itself: The antigen it binds to is not known.

The chain was built from TRBV2 and TRBJ1-4. Sequencing was done on a sample of blood T cells: a sorted CD56 or NKG2C T cell subset, CD4+ or CD8+ T cells, or bulk PBMC T cells (not recorded which). This receptor was taken from a man aged 18 to 30 in good health. Donor details come from another sample of the same person, matched by shared clones. The CDR3 here reads CASVGDQSWGKLFF.